Listed below are T cell receptor beta chains from one sample, sequenced in a study of a mutant IDH1 vaccine in newly diagnosed glioma. These receptors' antigens are unknown. Clones were sequenced by immunoSEQ multiplex PCR, and TCRdb holds only the in-frame ones, with some missing. The table lists 55,000 to 65,000 clones, approximately 80% of them singletons. This material consisted of PBMCs, taken from a glioma patient whose treatment included an IDH1 peptide vaccine. Receptor source: a man aged 25-45 years with glioma. CDR3s include the opening cysteine and the closing phenylalanine or tryptophan. Fields, in order: J gene, D gene, clone size, V gene, CDR3 protein, CDR3 DNA. D genes are given only for firm matches. The size of a clone is reported for some rows only, either as once, few or many, or as a class for expanded clones.

TRBJ2-1	.	.	TRBV5-4	CASSRMGLYNEQFF	TGTGCCAGCAGCCGAATGGGGCTCTACAATGAGCAGTTCTTC
TRBJ1-4	.	.	TRBV6-6	CASSYSYNEKLFF	TGTGCCAGCAGTTACTCTTATAATGAAAAACTGTTTTTT
TRBJ2-5	TRBD2	.	TRBV27	CASRTFLRGARETQYF	TGTGCCAGCAGAACCTTTCTGCGGGGGGCCCGGGAGACCCAGTACTTC
TRBJ2-2	.	.	TRBV2	CASSVAGARSTGELFF	TGTGCCAGCAGTGTGGCGGGGGCGAGGTCCACCGGGGAGCTGTTTTTT
TRBJ2-3	.	once	TRBV18	CASSPPSLDTQYF	TGTGCCAGCTCACCACCCAGTCTGGATACGCAGTATTTT
TRBJ1-1	.	.	TRBV7-9	CASSPRPVIWNTEAFF	TGTGCCAGCAGCCCCCGTCCGGTCATATGGAACACTGAAGCTTTCTTT
TRBJ2-5	TRBD2	.	TRBV15	CATSREAGAETQYF	TGTGCCACCAGCAGAGAAGCGGGGGCAGAGACCCAGTACTTC
TRBJ1-2	.	.	TRBV27	CASSPRDDYGYTF	TGTGCCAGCAGTCCTAGGGACGACTATGGCTACACCTTC
TRBJ1-4	.	.	TRBV2	CASRIGQSNEKLFF	TGTGCCAGCAGGATAGGGCAGTCGAATGAAAAACTGTTTTTT
TRBJ1-4	TRBD1	few	TRBV7-6	CASSRDRDSEKLFF	TGTGCCAGCAGCCGCGACCGGGACAGTGAAAAACTGTTTTTT
TRBJ2-2	.	.	TRBV5-5	CASSSSPGTETGELFF	TGTGCCAGCAGCTCCTCCCCCGGGACGGAGACCGGGGAGCTGTTTTTT
TRBJ1-1	TRBD1	.	TRBV6-5	CASSLLQGAGTEAFF	TGTGCCAGCAGCCTACTCCAGGGGGCCGGCACTGAAGCTTTCTTT
TRBJ2-2	TRBD1	.	TRBV7-8	CASSYQRQGVTNTGELFF	TGTGCCAGCAGCTACCAAAGACAGGGGGTGACGAACACCGGGGAGCTGTTTTTT
TRBJ2-2	.	.	TRBV7-7	CASSLVASLNTGELFF	TGTGCCAGCAGCTTAGTGGCCAGCCTAAACACCGGGGAGCTGTTTTTT
TRBJ1-5	.	.	TRBV11-2	CASSLGGGSFSNQPQHF	TGTGCCAGCAGCTTAGGGGGGGGGAGTTTTAGCAATCAGCCCCAGCATTTT
TRBJ2-1	TRBD1	.	TRBV27	CASSLTGGYNEQFF	TGTGCCAGCAGTTTAACAGGGGGTTACAATGAGCAGTTCTTC
TRBJ1-2	TRBD1	.	TRBV19	CASSIDDRGRYGYTF	TGTGCCAGTAGTATAGATGACAGGGGACGGTATGGCTACACCTTC
TRBJ2-7	.	.	TRBV10-3	CAINFKGSPYEQYF	TGTGCCATCAACTTCAAGGGTTCGCCCTACGAGCAGTACTTC
TRBJ1-1	TRBD1	.	TRBV25-1	CASSEFGTVDEAFF	TGTGCCAGCAGTGAATTTGGGACAGTGGATGAAGCTTTCTTT
TRBJ2-7	.	.	TRBV7-2	CASSSGAGYEQYF	TGTGCCAGCAGCTCCGGGGCTGGATACGAGCAGTACTTC
TRBJ2-5	.	once	TRBV28	CASSSENQETQYF	TGTGCCAGCAGTTCGGAGAATCAAGAGACCCAGTACTTC
TRBJ1-5	TRBD1	.	TRBV5-1	CASSPRQGTRTGVSNQPQHF	TGCGCCAGCAGTCCGCGACAGGGTACAAGAACGGGAGTAAGCAATCAGCCCCAGCATTTT
TRBJ2-7	TRBD2	.	TRBV4-1	CASSREPGLASEQYF	TGCGCCAGCAGCCGAGAACCGGGACTAGCCTCCGAGCAGTACTTC
TRBJ2-5	.	once	TRBV2	CASSSSYQETQYF	TGTGCCAGCAGTAGCTCATACCAAGAGACCCAGTACTTC
TRBJ1-6	.	.	TRBV7-9	CASSPGTYNSPLHF	TGTGCCAGCAGCCCCGGGACTTATAATTCACCCCTCCACTTT
TRBJ2-7	.	.	TRBV5-1	CASSLAWGQDEQYF	TGCGCCAGCAGCTTGGCGTGGGGTCAGGACGAGCAGTACTTC
TRBJ1-3	.	.	TRBV28	CASIPGGSLRNTIYF	TGTGCCAGCATCCCCGGTGGTTCGTTAAGAAACACCATATATTTT
TRBJ1-5	TRBD1	.	TRBV27	CASSRTGDGQPQHF	TGTGCCAGCAGCCGGACAGGGGATGGTCAGCCCCAGCATTTT
TRBJ2-2	.	.	TRBV7-6	CASSSPTGDYGRSGELFF	TGTGCCAGCAGCTCGCCTACAGGGGACTACGGTCGGTCCGGGGAGCTGTTTTTT
TRBJ1-2	TRBD1	.	TRBV6-6	CASSHGTGESDGYTF	TGTGCCAGCAGTCACGGCACAGGGGAATCGGATGGCTACACCTTC
TRBJ2-6	.	.	TRBV19	CAALGASSGANVLTF	TGTGCCGCCCTAGGGGCATCGTCTGGGGCCAACGTCCTGACTTTC
TRBJ2-1	.	.	TRBV5-5	CASSLGQGLDEQFF	TGTGCCAGCAGCTTGGGCCAGGGCCTCGATGAGCAGTTCTTC
TRBJ1-3	TRBD1	.	TRBV5-1	CASRDRGDSGNTIYF	TGCGCCAGCAGGGACAGGGGGGATTCTGGAAACACCATATATTTT
TRBJ2-7	.	.	TRBV6-5	CASSYSNPRVSYEQYF	TGTGCCAGCAGTTATTCTAACCCCAGGGTCTCCTACGAGCAGTACTTC
TRBJ2-4	.	.	TRBV7-2	CASSLGERQGKAKNIQYF	TGTGCCAGCAGCTTAGGGGAACGGCAGGGCAAGGCCAAAAACATTCAGTACTTC
TRBJ2-5	.	.	TRBV11-2	CASRFGDQETQYF	TGTGCCAGCAGGTTCGGAGATCAAGAGACCCAGTACTTC
TRBJ1-6	.	.	TRBV7-9	CASSSRGTAGNSPLHF	TGTGCCAGCAGCTCAAGGGGCACAGCTGGAAATTCACCCCTCCACTTT
TRBJ1-1	.	few	TRBV10-2	CASSESPGGTEAFF	TGCGCCAGCAGTGAGTCACCAGGCGGTACTGAAGCTTTCTTT
TRBJ2-2	TRBD1	.	TRBV25-1	CASRTGGVGNTGELFF	TGTGCCAGTCGAACAGGGGGCGTGGGGAACACCGGGGAGCTGTTTTTT
TRBJ1-5	TRBD1	.	TRBV5-8	CASSSRGTGNQPQHF	TGTGCCAGCAGCAGCCGGGGGACAGGGAATCAGCCCCAGCATTTT